The clone carrying this TCR beta chain was found a few times. One junction end disagrees with the germline gene, perhaps due to a read error. Stated time point: blood at routine non-recurrence follow-up after resection. No cells were sorted before sequencing. The whole RNA sequenced was extracted from tumor, nontumor lung or frozen PBMC. The sample belongs to a study of spatial heterogeneity in lung cancer. Individual TCR cDNA molecules each bore their own unique molecular identifier. From the 5' RACE reads, TCRdb called clonotypes with MiXCR, one entry per CDR3 protein. This table has some 10,000 distinct CDR3 sequences, 20% to 25% appearing once. Per germline, CDR1 DFQATT and CDR2 SNEGSKA (reference sequence). The CDR3 is 11 amino acids.

The sequence derives from a male donor with early-stage non-small cell lung cancer. The specimen comprised PBMCs, sampled at follow-up. The rearrangement joins TRBV20-1 to TRBJ2-5; D is unresolved. The CDR3: CSASLGETRYF. In DNA form, the CDR3 reads TGCAGTGCCAGCTTGGGCGAGACCCGGTACTTC.